Detailed here is one TCR beta chain. Its antigen remains unidentified. The sample holds no much larger clone one base away, and base qualities are not on file. TCR cDNA was synthesized by 5'RACE template switching, through which a universal primer site and unique molecular identifiers were introduced. Priming of cDNA synthesis was performed from both the TCR alpha and TCR beta constant segments. Two PCR steps were used to amplify libraries, with sample barcodes and sequencing adapters being added in the second step. Sequencing of the libraries was done on either Illumina HiSeq 2500 (2x100 bp) or NovaSeq (2x150 bp). Concerning the study's data processing: MIGEC handled demultiplexing of reads and collapsing into UMI consensus sequences, while MiXCR performed V(D)J alignment. Clonotypes responding to the vaccine were identified with edgeR on replicate PBMC samples, with the criteria of FDR below 0.01 and a log2 fold change above 5 up to day 15. Bulk clonotypes were assigned CD4 or CD8 identity according to which sequenced CD4 or CD8 repertoire held them at higher abundance. The public reads were reprocessed in TCRdb via fastp at Q25 and MiXCR, keeping in-frame beta chains. Rows with one shared CDR3 protein collapse into an entry with the most common genes and DNA. These V and J calls rely on TCRdb rather than the paper's analysis. Recorded for this sample are fewer than 400,000 distinct CDR3 sequences; roughly 6.1% of them occurred a single time. The ten largest account for 15% of the sample.

The CDR3 starts with the cysteine, ends with the phenylalanine, and has 14 residues. The sequence is cut down to CDR3 DNA, 42 bases in frame from base 1. Trimming leaves V shorter by 6 bases and J shorter by 2 bases, with the junction holding 3 bases beyond the gene matches. The record originates from a study of T cells after yellow fever vaccination (dated by TCRdb to the late 2010s). For the study in its entirety: The SMART-Seq v4 Ultra Low Input RNA kit was used to prepare libraries from fractions with low cell numbers. Two healthy male donors, one aged 18 to 29 and one aged 30 to 39 years, were included in the cohort. Blood samples were taken at several timepoints before and after primary and secondary immunization, and bulk PBMC replicates and cell subsets were isolated. To track T-cell clones before and after primary and booster YFV17D yellow fever vaccination, bulk TCR alpha and beta repertoires were sequenced longitudinally.

The treatment or condition label, read with the paper, signifies: live attenuated yellow fever vaccine strain. At every blood-draw timepoint, two biological replicates of bulk PBMCs were collected. A standard Ficoll-Paque protocol was used to isolate PBMCs from peripheral blood. RNA was extracted with TriZol from bulk PBMCs, CD4 and CD8 fractions, and dextramer-positive and dextramer-negative fractions. General conclusions and limits of the study: Compared with the primary T-cell response, the secondary T-cell response was faster but weaker, reaching its peak on day 5 rather than on day 15. A small share of clonotypes was detected in both CD4 and CD8 compartments, with the overlap likely arising from convergent recombination. Computational filtering was required because FACS-sorted repertoires could contain abundant contaminating clonotypes from the bulk population. After the booster, most of the clones that had expanded following primary vaccination were detected again (around 97% of CD4 and around 90% of CD8), which suggests that memory was broadly maintained. Because only a couple of donors were included in the study, the extent to which the findings can be generalized is limited.

This sequence uses TRBV12-3 or TRBV12-4 and TRBJ1-5; TRBD1 matches 8 bases in the middle. Source: PBMCs, taken 5 days after the yellow fever booster vaccination. The sequence was obtained from a man aged 25 to 40 who received the YFV17D yellow fever vaccine. Read as DNA, the sequence is TGTGCCAGCAGCAAGACAGGGGGCAATCAGCCCCAGCATTTT. Translated, it gives CASSKTGGNQPQHF.